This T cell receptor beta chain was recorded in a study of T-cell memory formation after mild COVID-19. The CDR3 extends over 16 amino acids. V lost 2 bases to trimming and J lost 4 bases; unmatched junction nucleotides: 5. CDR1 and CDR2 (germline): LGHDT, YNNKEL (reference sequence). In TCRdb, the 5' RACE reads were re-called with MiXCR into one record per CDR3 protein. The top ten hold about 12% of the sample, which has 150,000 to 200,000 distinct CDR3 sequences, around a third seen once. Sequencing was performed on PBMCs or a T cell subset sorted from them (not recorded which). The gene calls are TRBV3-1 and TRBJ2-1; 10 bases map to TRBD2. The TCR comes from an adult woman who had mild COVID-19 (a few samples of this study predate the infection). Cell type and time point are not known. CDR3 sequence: CASSQKAGGPYNEQFF. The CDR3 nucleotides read TGTGCCAGCAGCCAAAAAGCGGGGGGGCCTTACAATGAGCAGTTCTTC.